Listed here are 9 T cell receptor beta chains from one sample, sequenced in a study of T-cell reconstitution after alpha-beta-depleted transplantation in children. Construction of the TCRbeta library involved unique molecular identifiers. TCRdb re-called the PCR reads through MiXCR, storing one row per CDR3 protein. The data hold about 250,000 distinct CDR3 sequences, with approximately 24% observed a single time. The sample consisted of PBMCs, mostly from graft donor cells, taken 360 days after TCRalphabeta/CD19-depleted stem cell transplant. The receptors were sampled from a female patient aged 2-15 years who had a stem cell transplant for congenital amegakaryocytic thrombocytopenia, so the T cells may come from the graft donor.

This clonotype was observed a few times. V is TRBV27 and J is TRBJ1-3; TRBD1 might be the D (5 bases). The CDR3 length is 14 residues. Germline V gene lookup returns CDR1 MNHEY and CDR2 SMNVEV (reference sequence). Trimming pared 5 bases from V and 0 bases from J, leaving 8 bases between. The CDR3 nucleotides are TGTGCCAGCAGTCCAGGGATCTCTGGAAACACCATATATTTT. Its protein product is CASSPGISGNTIYF.

The chain combines TRBV28 with TRBJ1-3; no reliable D call. This CDR3 has 17 amino acids. CDR1 MDHEN and CDR2 SYDVKM come from the germline V gene. V was trimmed by 4 bases and J by 4 bases, leaving 20 bases between them. The DNA for the CDR3 is TGTGCCAGCAGTTCGTTCACCTTTTTCTTGGGGGGAAACACCATATATTTT. Amino acid sequence: CASSSFTFFLGGNTIYF.

The chain carries TRBV12-3 or TRBV12-4 and TRBJ1-2; D might be TRBD1 (6 bases). The CDR3 covers 13 residues. The V and J ends lost 3 bases and 4 bases respectively, with 9 bases between them. CDR3 in DNA: TGTGCCAGCAGTTTCAGGACAGCCTATGGCTACACCTTC. Protein: CASSFRTAYGYTF.

This clonotype has a handful of counts. The chain is built from TRBV19 and TRBJ2-1, with D possibly matching TRBD2 (6 bases). This CDR3 comprises 14 residues. Germline loops: CDR1 LNHDA, CDR2 SQIVND (reference sequence). V lost 5 bases to trimming and J lost 6 bases, with 14 bases between them. The CDR3 region has the DNA TGTGCCAGTAGTCAAGGAGGGTCGGTCAATGAGCAGTTCTTC. Its translation: CASSQGGSVNEQFF.

This chain connects TRBV7-9 to TRBJ1-1; D gene uncertain. Trimming cost V 2 bases and J 1 base, with 11 bases left between them. The CDR3 extends over 15 amino acids. Germline lookup yields CDR1 SEHNR and CDR2 FQNEAQ (reference sequence). CDR3 amino acids: CASSLNVGPNTEAFF. CDR3 in DNA: TGTGCCAGCAGCTTAAACGTCGGACCGAACACTGAAGCTTTCTTT.

This clonotype was observed a handful of times. The chain has TRBV4-1 and TRBJ1-4, with TRBD1 as a possible D gene (5 bases). Trimming left V 7 bases short and J 2 bases short, with 14 bases between. Germline V gives CDR1 MGHRA, CDR2 YSYEKL. The CDR3 loop spans 15 amino acids. The CDR3 region has the DNA TGCGCCAGCACGAATTTTTACAGGACTAATGAAAAACTGTTTTTT. This sequence encodes CASTNFYRTNEKLFF.

This clonotype occurred a few times. V gene TRBV7-8 combines with J gene TRBJ2-1, with a weak D call TRBD2 (6 bases). The CDR3 extends over 16 amino acids. Germline V gives CDR1 SGHVS, CDR2 FQNEAQ. V gave up 5 bases and J gave up 3 bases, with 17 bases separating them. For the CDR3, the DNA is TGTGCCAGCAGCCGCTGGGAGGAATCACGCTACAATGAGCAGTTCTTC. This codes for CASSRWEESRYNEQFF.

The chain employs TRBV12-3 or TRBV12-4 and TRBJ2-7; the match to TRBD1 covers 9 bases. The CDR3 has 14 residues. The V and J ends lost 6 bases and 6 bases, in that order; junction bases with no gene match: 9. For the CDR3, the DNA is TGTGCCAGCAGCACCGGGACAGGGAAATCCGAGCAGTACTTC. It codes for CASSTGTGKSEQYF.

The V call is TRBV5-6, the J call TRBJ2-2, with a tentative D call TRBD1 (5 bases). V lost 3 bases to trimming and J lost 7 bases, with 13 bases between them. Looked up from germline, CDR1 is SGHDT and CDR2 is YYEEEE. The length of the CDR3 is 14 residues. CDR3 sequence reads: CASSSWTRLGELFF. DNA for the CDR3: TGTGCCAGCAGCTCGTGGACACGCCTCGGGGAGCTGTTTTTT.